This T cell receptor (beta chain) was profiled in a study of T cell repertoires in cytomegalovirus infection. At the level of the study: It can be stated that public TCR beta signatures indicated CMV infection as well as a matching HLA type. General study points: Identification of carriers of CMV plus the relevant HLA was performed using cumulative public TCR beta family frequency. HLA-C-restricted CMV clonotypes gave the most frequent clonotype in two of eight donors.

On this clonotype: The antigen is not known. A read error is possible here, since a much larger clone lies one base away.

TCRdb called the reads again in MiXCR, with one record for every CDR3 protein. The sample has some 350,000 distinct CDR3 sequences, around a sixth seen once; the top ten hold around 8.6%. The CDR3 totals 14 residues. Germline assignment: CDR1 SGHVS and CDR2 FNYEAQ. The chain carries TRBV7-6 and TRBJ2-3; TRBD1 agrees at 7 bases. This receptor was obtained from a human donor in good health (CMV status not recorded). Some clones in this sample may be carry-over from other donors' samples. The sequencing input was PBMCs. The CDR3 sequence: CASTLGGAIDTQYF. The DNA for the CDR3 is TGTGCCAGCACCTTAGGGGGCGCGATAGATACGCAGTATTTT. Filled out from reference TRBV7-6 and TRBJ2-3, the complete variable domain reads GAGVSQSPRYKVTKRGQDVALRCDPISGHVSLYWYRQALGQGPEFLTYFNYEAQQDKSGLPNDRFSAERPEGSISTLTIQRTEQRDSAMYRCASTLGGAIDTQYFGPGTRLTVL.